This T cell receptor (beta chain) is from a study of blood T cell repertoires in COVID-19. Clones were read by immunoSEQ multiplex PCR, and TCRdb kept only the in-frame ones, dropping some. The sample lists 55,000 to 75,000 clones, roughly four fifths seen once, with 9.6% in the top ten. Germline CDR1 reads SGHRS; CDR2 reads YFSETQ. The CDR3 spans 15 residues. The J segment lost 1 base and the V segment lost 4 bases, leaving 6 bases of the junction unmatched. This receptor was obtained from an elderly man with COVID-19, enrolled during active disease. Sequenced: peripheral blood. The chain uses TRBV5-1 and TRBJ2-5; 8 nucleotides align to TRBD1. Here the CDR3 reads CASSVNTGGQETQYF. The CDR3 DNA follows: TGCGCCAGCAGCGTTAATACAGGGGGCCAAGAGACCCAGTACTTC.